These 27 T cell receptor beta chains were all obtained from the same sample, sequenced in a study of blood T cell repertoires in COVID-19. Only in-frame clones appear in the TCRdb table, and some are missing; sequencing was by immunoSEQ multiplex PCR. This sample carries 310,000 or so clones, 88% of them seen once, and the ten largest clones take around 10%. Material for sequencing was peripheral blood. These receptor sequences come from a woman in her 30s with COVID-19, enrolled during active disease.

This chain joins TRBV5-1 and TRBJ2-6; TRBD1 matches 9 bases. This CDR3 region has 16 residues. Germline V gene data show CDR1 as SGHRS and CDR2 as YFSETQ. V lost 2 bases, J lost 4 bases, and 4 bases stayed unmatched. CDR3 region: CASSLQGAGGANVLTF. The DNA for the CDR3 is TGCGCCAGCAGCTTACAGGGGGCTGGCGGGGCCAACGTCCTGACTTTC.

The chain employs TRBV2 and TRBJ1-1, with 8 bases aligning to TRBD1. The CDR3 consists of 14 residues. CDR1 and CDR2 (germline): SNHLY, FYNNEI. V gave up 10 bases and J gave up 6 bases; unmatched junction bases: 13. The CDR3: CATVEQGGRSEAFF. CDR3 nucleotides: TGTGCCACAGTCGAACAGGGGGGGAGGTCTGAAGCTTTCTTT.

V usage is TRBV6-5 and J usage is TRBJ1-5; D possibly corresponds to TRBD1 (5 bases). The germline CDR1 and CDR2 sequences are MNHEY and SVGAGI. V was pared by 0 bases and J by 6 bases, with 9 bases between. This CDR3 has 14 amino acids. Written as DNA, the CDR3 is TGTGCCAGCAGTTACTCGCACCAGGGTCAGCCCCAGCATTTT. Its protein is CASSYSHQGQPQHF.

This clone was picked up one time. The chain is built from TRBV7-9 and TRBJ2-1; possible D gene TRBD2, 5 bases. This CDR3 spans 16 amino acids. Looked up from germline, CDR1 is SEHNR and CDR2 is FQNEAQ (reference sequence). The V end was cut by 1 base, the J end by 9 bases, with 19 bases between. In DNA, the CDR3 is TGTGCCAGCAGCTTAGATCGAGCGGTGGCCCGTAGTGAGCAGTTCTTC. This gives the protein CASSLDRAVARSEQFF.

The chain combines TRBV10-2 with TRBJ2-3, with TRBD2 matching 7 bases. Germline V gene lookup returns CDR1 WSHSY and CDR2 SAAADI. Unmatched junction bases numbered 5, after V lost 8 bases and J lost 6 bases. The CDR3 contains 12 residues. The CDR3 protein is CASRDYTDTQYF. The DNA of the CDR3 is TGCGCCAGCCGGGACTATACCGATACGCAGTATTTT.

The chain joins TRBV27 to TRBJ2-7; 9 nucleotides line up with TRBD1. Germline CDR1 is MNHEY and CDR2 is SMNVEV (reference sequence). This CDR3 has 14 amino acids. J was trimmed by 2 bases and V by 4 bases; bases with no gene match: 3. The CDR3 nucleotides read TGTGCCAGCAGTTACGGACAGGGGACCTACGAGCAGTACTTC. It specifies CASSYGQGTYEQYF.

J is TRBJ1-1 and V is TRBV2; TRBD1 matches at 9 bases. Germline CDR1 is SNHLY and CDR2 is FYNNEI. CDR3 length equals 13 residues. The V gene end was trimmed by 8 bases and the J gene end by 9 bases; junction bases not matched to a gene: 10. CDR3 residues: CASGGTGPPQAFF. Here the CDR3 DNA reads TGTGCCAGCGGAGGGACAGGGCCCCCTCAAGCTTTCTTT.

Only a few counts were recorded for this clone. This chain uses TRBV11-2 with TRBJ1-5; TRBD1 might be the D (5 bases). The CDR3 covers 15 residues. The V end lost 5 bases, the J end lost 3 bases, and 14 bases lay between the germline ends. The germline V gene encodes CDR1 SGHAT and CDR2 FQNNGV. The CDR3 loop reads CASSPSTGFNQPQHF. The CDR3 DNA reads TGTGCCAGCAGCCCATCAACAGGATTCAATCAGCCCCAGCATTTT.

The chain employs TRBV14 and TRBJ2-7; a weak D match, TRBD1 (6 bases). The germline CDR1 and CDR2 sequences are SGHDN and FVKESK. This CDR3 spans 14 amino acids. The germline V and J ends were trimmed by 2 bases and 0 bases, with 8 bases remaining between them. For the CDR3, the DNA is TGTGCCAGCAGCCAATGGGACACCTCCTACGAGCAGTACTTC. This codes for CASSQWDTSYEQYF.

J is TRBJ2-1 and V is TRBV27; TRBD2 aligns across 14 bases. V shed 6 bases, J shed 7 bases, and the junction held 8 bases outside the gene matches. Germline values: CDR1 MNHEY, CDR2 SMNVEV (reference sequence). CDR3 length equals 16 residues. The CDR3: CASSHPGLAGENEQFF. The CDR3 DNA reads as TGTGCCAGCAGCCACCCGGGACTAGCGGGAGAAAATGAGCAGTTCTTC.

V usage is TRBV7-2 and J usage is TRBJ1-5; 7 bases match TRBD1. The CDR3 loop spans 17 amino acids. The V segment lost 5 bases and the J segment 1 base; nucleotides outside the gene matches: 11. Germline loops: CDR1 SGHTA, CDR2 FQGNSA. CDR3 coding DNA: TGTGCCAGCAGCACTGGACAGGCACGGTTAAGCAATCAGCCCCAGCATTTT. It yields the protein CASSTGQARLSNQPQHF.

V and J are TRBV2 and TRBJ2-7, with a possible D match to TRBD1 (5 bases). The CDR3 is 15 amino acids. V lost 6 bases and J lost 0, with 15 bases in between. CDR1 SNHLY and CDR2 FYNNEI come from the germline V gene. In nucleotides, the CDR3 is TGTGCCAGCAGCAAGAGACAGTTGAGCTCCTACGAGCAGTACTTC. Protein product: CASSKRQLSSYEQYF.

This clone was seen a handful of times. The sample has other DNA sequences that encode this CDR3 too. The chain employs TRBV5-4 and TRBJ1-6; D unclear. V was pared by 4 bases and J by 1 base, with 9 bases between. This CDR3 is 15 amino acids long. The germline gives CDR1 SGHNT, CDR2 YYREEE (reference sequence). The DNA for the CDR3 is TGTGCCAGCAGCCTAGGTTCGTCCTATAATTCACCCCTCCACTTT. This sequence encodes CASSLGSSYNSPLHF.

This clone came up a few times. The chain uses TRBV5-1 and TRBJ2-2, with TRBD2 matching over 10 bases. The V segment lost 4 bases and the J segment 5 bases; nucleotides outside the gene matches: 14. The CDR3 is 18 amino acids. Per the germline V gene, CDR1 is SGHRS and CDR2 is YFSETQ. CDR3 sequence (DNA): TGCGCCAGCAGCGCCGGGGCGCTAGCGGGAGTGGGGACCGGGGAGCTGTTTTTT. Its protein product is CASSAGALAGVGTGELFF.

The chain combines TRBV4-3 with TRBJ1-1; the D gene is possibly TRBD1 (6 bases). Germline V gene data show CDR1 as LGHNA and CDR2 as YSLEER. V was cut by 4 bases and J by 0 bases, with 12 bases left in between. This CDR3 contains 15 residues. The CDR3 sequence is CASSPRQEMNTEAFF. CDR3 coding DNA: TGCGCCAGCAGCCCCCGACAGGAGATGAACACTGAAGCTTTCTTT.

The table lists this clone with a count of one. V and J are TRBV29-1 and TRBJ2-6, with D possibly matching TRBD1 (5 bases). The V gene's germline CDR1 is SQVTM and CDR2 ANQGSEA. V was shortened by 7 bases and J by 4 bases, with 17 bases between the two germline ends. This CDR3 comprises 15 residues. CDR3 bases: TGCAGCGCCTCGCTGGGGCTTAGAGGGGCCAACGTCCTGACTTTC. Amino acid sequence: CSASLGLRGANVLTF. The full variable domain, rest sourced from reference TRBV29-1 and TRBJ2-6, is SAVISQKPSRDICQRGTSLTIQCQVDSQVTMMFWYRQQPGQSLTLIATANQGSEATYESGFVIDKFPISRPNLTFSTLTVSNMSPEDSSIYLCSASLGLRGANVLTFGAGSRLTVL.

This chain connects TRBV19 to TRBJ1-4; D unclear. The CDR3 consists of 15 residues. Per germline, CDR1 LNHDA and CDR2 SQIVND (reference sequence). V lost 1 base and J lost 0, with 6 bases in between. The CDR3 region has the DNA TGTGCCAGTAGTATAGGCAGCGCAACTAATGAAAAACTGTTTTTT. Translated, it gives CASSIGSATNEKLFF.

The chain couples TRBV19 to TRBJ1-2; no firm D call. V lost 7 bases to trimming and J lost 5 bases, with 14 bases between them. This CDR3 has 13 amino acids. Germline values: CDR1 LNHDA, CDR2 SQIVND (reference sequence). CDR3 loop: CASTSKSGYGYTF. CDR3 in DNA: TGTGCCAGTACGTCGAAGTCGGGGTATGGCTACACCTTC.

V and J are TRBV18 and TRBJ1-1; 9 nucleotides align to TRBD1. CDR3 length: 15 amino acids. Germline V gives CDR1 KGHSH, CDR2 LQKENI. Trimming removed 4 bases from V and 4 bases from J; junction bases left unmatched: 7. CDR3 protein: CASSRNRGQGTEAFF. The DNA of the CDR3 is TGTGCCAGCTCACGCAACAGGGGGCAAGGCACTGAAGCTTTCTTT.

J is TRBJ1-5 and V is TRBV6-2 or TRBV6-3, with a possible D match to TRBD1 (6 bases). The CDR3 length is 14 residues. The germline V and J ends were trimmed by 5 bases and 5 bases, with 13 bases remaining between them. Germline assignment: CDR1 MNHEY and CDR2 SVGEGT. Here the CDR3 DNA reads TGTGCCAGCAGTAAACAACAGGGTTATCAGCCCCAGCATTTT. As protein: CASSKQQGYQPQHF.

The DNA of the CDR3 is TGTGCCACCAGTGATATGACGGGACAGGGGGCTATTACGAATGAGCAGTTCTTC. Translation gives CATSDMTGQGAITNEQFF. The chain employs TRBV24-1 and TRBJ2-1; 12 bases agree with TRBD1. V lost 3 bases, J lost 7 bases, and 12 bases stayed unmatched. Germline V CDR1 and CDR2: KGHDR, SFDVKD. The CDR3 extends over 18 amino acids.

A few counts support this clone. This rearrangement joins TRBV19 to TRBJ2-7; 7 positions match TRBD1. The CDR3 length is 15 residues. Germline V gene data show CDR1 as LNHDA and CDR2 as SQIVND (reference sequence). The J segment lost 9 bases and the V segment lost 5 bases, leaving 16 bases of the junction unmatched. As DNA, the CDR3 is TGTGCCAGTAGTCTTCCGGGACAGACATTTTTGGGGCAGTACTTC. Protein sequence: CASSLPGQTFLGQYF.

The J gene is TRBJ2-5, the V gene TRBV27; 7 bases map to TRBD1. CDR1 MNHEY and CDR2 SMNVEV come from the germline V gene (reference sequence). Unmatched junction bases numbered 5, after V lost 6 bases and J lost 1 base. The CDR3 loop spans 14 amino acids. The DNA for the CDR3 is TGTGCCAGCAGCTACGGGACAGTCCAAGAGACCCAGTACTTC. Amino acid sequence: CASSYGTVQETQYF.

CDR3 nucleotide sequence: TGTGCCAGCAGCTCTGGAGCGGTCGATTCACCCCTCCACTTT. It translates to CASSSGAVDSPLHF. The chain links TRBV7-3 to TRBJ1-6; D ambiguous. CDR1 and CDR2 (germline): SGHTA, FQGTGA. Trimming left V 4 bases short and J 8 bases short, with 12 bases between. The CDR3 is made up of 14 amino acids.

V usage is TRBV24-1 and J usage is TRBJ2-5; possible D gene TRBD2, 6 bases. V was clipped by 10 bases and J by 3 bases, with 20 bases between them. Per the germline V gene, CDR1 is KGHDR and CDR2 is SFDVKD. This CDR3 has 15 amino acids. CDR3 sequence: CATHGGQAKEETQYF. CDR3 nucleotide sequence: TGTGCCACTCACGGAGGGCAGGCAAAAGAAGAGACCCAGTACTTC.

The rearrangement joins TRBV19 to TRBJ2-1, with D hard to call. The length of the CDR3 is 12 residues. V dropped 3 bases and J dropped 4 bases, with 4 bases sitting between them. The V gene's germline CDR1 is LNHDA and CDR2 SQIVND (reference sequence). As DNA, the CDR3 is TGTGCCAGTAGTATTCCGTACAATGAGCAGTTCTTC. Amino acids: CASSIPYNEQFF.

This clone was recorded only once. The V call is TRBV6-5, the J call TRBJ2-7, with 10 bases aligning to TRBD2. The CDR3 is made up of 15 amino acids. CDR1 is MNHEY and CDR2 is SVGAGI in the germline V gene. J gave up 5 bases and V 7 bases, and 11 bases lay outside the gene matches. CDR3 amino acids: CASTPASGSVNEQYF. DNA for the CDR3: TGTGCCAGCACCCCCGCTAGCGGGAGTGTGAACGAGCAGTACTTC.